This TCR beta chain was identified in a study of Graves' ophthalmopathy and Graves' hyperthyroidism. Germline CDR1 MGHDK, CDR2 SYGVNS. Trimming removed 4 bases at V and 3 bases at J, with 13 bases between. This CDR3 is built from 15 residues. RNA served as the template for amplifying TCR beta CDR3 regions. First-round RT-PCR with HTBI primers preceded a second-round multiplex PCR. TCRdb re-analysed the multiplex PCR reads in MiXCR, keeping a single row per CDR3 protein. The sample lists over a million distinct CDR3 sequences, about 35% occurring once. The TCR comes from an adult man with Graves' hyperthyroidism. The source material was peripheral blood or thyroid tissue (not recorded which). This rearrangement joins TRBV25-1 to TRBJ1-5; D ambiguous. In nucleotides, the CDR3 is TGTGCCAGCAGTGCATTGACGGGGATCAATCAGCCCCAGCATTTT. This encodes CASSALTGINQPQHF.